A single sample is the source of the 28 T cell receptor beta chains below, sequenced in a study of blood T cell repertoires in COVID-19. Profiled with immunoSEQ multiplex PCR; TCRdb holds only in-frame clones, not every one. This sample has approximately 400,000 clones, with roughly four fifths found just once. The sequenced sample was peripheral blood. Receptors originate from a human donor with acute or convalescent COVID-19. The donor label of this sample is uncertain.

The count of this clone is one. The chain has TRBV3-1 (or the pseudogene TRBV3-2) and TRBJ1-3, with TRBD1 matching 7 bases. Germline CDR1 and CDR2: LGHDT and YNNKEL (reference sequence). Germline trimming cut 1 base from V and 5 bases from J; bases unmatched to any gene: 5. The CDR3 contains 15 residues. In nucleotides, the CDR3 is TGTGCCAGCAGCCAAGCCCTGGGACAGAGAAACACCATATATTTT. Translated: CASSQALGQRNTIYF.

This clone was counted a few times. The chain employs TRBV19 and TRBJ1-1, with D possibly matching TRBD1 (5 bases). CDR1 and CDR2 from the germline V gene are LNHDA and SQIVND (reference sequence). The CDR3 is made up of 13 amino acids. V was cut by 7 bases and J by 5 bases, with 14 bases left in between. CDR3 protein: CASTWEEGTEAFF. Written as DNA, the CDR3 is TGTGCCAGTACGTGGGAGGAGGGGACTGAAGCTTTCTTT.

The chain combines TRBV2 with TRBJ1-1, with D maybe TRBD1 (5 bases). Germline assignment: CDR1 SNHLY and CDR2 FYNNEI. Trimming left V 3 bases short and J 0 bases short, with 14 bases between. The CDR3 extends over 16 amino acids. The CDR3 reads CASSDIWGGMNTEAFF. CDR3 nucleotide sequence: TGTGCCAGCAGTGACATCTGGGGCGGCATGAACACTGAAGCTTTCTTT.

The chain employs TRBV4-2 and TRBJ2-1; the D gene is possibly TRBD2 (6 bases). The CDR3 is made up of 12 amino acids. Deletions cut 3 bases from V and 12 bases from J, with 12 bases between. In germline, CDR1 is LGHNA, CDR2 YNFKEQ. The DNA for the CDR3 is TGTGCCAGCAGCCAGAGACGGGAGTCGCAGTTCTTC. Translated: CASSQRRESQFF.

The CDR3 coding sequence is TGTGCCAGCAGCTTGGGGTACTATTCGGGCCCGGGACAGGGAACCTACGAGCAGTACTTC. This encodes CASSLGYYSGPGQGTYEQYF. The V call is TRBV5-4, the J call TRBJ2-7; 9 positions match TRBD1. The CDR3 runs to 20 residues. The germline gives CDR1 SGHNT, CDR2 YYREEE (reference sequence). Germline trimming cut 0 bases from V and 2 bases from J; bases unmatched to any gene: 18.

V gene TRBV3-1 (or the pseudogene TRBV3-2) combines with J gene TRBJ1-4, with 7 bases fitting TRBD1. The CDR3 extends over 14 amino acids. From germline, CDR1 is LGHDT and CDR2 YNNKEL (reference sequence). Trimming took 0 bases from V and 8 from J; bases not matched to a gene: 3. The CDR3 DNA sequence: TGTGCCAGCAGCCAAGAACAGGGGAGGGAAAAACTGTTTTTT. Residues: CASSQEQGREKLFF.

CDR3 nucleotide sequence: TGTGCCAGCAGCGGTCCCCCCTCCCCCTCCAATGAGCAGTTCTTC. As protein: CASSGPPSPSNEQFF. This chain links TRBV9 with TRBJ2-1; no firm D call. V lost 3 bases and J 6 bases, leaving 16 bases between the germline ends. Per the germline V gene, CDR1 is SGDLS and CDR2 is YYNGEE. The CDR3 extends over 15 amino acids.

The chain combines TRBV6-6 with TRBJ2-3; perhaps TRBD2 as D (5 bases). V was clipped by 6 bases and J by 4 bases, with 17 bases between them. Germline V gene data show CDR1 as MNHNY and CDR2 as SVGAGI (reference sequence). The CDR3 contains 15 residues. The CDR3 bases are TGTGCCAGCAGCAGTCTCCCGACTACACCAGATACGCAGTATTTT. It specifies CASSSLPTTPDTQYF.

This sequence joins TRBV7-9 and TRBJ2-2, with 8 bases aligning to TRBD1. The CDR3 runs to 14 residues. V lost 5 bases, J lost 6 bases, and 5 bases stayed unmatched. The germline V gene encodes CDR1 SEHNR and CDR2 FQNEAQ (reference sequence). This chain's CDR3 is CASSRTQGAGELFF. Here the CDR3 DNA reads TGTGCCAGCAGCAGAACACAGGGGGCCGGGGAGCTGTTTTTT.

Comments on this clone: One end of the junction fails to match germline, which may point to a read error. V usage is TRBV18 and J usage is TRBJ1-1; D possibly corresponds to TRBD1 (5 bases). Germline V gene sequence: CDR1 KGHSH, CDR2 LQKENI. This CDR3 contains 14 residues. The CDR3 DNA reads TGTGCCAGCTCAAGGGGCGAAGGGCTGACTGGAGCTTTCTTT. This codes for CASSRGEGLTGAFF.

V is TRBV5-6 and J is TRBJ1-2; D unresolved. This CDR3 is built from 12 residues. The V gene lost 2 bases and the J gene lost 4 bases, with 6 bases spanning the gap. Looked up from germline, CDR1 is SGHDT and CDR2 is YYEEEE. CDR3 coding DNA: TGTGCCAGCAGCTTAGCCGTCTATGGCTACACCTTC. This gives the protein CASSLAVYGYTF.

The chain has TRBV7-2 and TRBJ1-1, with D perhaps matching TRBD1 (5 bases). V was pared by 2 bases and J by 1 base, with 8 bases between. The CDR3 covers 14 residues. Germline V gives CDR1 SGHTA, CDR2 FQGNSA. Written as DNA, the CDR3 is TGTGCCAGCAGCTTAAACGGACAGAACACTGAAGCTTTCTTT. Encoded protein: CASSLNGQNTEAFF.

The CDR3 loop reads CASSQGKGPETQYF. CDR3 coding DNA: TGTGCCAGCAGCCAAGGGAAGGGGCCGGAGACCCAGTACTTC. The rearrangement joins TRBV4-2 to TRBJ2-5, with TRBD1 as a possible D gene (5 bases). The CDR3 spans 14 residues. CDR1 and CDR2 (germline): LGHNA, YNFKEQ. V gave up 1 base and J gave up 5 bases, with 11 bases separating them.

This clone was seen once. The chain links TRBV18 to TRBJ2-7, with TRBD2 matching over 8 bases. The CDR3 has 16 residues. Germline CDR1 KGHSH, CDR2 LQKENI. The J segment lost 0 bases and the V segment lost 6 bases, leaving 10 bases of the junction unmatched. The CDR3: CASSPGGVNGSYEQYF. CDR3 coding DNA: TGTGCCAGCTCCCCGGGGGGGGTAAACGGCTCCTACGAGCAGTACTTC.

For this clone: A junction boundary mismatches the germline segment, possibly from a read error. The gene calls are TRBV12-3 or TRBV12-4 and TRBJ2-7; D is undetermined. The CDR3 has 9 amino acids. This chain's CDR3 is CASIPPPYF. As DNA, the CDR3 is TGTGCCAGCATTCCCCCCCCCTATTTC.

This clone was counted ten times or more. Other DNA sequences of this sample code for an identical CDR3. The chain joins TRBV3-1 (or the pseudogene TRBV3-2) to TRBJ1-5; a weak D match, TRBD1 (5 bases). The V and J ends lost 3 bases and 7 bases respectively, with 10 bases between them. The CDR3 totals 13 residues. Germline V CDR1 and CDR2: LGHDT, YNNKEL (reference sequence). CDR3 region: CASSQGQAQPQHF. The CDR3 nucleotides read TGTGCCAGCAGCCAGGGGCAGGCGCAGCCCCAGCATTTT.

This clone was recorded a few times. The CDR3 coding sequence is TGTGCCAGCAGGGACAGTACCTATGGCTACACCTTC. Its translation is CASRDSTYGYTF. The V gene is TRBV6-5, the J gene TRBJ1-2; D is possibly TRBD1 (6 bases). This CDR3 contains 12 residues. Trimming shortened V by 6 bases and J by 4 bases, and 9 bases separated the two germline ends. CDR1 is MNHEY and CDR2 is SVGAGI in the germline V gene.

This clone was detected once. As DNA, the CDR3 is TGTGCCAGTAGTATAGAGAGAACAGGGGCTGGGGCCAACGTCCTGACTTTC. Translated: CASSIERTGAGANVLTF. The genes are TRBV19 and TRBJ2-6; the match to TRBD1 covers 7 bases. Germline V CDR1 and CDR2: LNHDA, SQIVND (reference sequence). The CDR3 loop spans 17 amino acids. Germline trimming cut 0 bases from V and 2 bases from J; bases unmatched to any gene: 4. The variable domain in full, completed from reference TRBV19 and TRBJ2-6, reads DGGITQSPKYLFRKEGQNVTLSCEQNLNHDAMYWYRQDPGQGLRLIYYSQIVNDFQKGDIAEGYSVSREKKESFPLTVTSAQKNPTAFYLCASSIERTGAGANVLTFGAGSRLTVL.

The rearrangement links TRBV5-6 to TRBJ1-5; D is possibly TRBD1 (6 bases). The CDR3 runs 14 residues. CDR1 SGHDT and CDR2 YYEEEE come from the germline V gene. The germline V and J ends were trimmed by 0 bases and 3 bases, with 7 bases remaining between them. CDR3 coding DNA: TGTGCCAGCAGCTTGGGGGACAACAATCAGCCCCAGCATTTT. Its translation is CASSLGDNNQPQHF.

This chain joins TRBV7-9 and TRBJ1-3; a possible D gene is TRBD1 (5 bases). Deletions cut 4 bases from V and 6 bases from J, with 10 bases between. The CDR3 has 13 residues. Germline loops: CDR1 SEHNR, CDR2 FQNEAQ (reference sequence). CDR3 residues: CASSSGMLNTIYF. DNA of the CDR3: TGTGCCAGCAGCTCAGGGATGTTAAACACCATATATTTT. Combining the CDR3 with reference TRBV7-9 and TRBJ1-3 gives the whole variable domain DTGVSQNPRHKITKRGQNVTFRCDPISEHNRLYWYRQTLGQGPEFLTYFQNEAQLEKSRLLSDRFSAERPKGSFSTLEIQRTEQGDSAMYLCASSSGMLNTIYFGEGSWLTVV.

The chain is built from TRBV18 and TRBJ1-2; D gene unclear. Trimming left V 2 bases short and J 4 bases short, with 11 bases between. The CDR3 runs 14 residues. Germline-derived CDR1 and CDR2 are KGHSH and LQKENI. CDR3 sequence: CASSPMEEGYGYTF. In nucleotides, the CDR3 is TGTGCCAGCTCACCAATGGAGGAGGGCTATGGCTACACCTTC.

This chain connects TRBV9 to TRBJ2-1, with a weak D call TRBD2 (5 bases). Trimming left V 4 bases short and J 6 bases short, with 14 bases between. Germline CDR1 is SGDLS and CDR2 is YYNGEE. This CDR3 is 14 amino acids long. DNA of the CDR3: TGTGCCAGCAGCCGTCCCCCTAGCAGCAATGAGCAGTTCTTC. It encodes CASSRPPSSNEQFF.

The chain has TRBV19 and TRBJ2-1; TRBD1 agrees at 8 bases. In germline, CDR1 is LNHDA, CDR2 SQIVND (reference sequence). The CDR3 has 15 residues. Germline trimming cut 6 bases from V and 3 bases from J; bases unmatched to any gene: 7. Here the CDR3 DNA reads TGTGCCAGTAGCGACAGGGGCGTTGACTACAATGAGCAGTTCTTC. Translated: CASSDRGVDYNEQFF. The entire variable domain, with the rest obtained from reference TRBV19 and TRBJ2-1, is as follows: DGGITQSPKYLFRKEGQNVTLSCEQNLNHDAMYWYRQDPGQGLRLIYYSQIVNDFQKGDIAEGYSVSREKKESFPLTVTSAQKNPTAFYLCASSDRGVDYNEQFFGPGTRLTVL.

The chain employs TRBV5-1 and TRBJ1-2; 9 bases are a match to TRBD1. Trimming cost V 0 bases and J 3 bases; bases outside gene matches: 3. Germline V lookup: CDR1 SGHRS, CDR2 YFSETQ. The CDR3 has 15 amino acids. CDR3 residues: CASSLGDRVDYGYTF. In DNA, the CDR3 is TGCGCCAGCAGCTTGGGGGACAGGGTTGACTATGGCTACACCTTC.

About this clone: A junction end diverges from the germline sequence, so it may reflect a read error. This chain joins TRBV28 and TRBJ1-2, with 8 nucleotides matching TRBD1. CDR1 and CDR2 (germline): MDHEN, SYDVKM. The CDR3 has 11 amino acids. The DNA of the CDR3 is TGTGCCAGCAGTCCGTACAGGGGGAGGGTCTTC. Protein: CASSPYRGRVF.

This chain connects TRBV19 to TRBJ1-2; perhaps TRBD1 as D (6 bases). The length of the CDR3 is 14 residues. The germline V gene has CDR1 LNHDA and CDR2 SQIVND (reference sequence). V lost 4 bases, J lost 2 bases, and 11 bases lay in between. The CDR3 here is CASSRGTGNYGYTF. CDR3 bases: TGTGCCAGTAGTAGGGGAACAGGGAACTATGGCTACACCTTC.

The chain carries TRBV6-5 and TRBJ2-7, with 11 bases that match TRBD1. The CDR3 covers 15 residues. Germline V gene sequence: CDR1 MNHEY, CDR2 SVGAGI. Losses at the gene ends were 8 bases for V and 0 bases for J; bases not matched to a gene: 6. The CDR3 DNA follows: TGTGCCAGCCTTTCCGGGACAGGGGGCTCCTACGAGCAGTACTTC. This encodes CASLSGTGGSYEQYF.

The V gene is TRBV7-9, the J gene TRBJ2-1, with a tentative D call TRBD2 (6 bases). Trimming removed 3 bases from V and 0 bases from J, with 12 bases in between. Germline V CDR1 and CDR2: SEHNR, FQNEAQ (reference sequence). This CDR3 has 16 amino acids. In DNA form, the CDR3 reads TGTGCCAGCAGCTTTCTATTAGCGGCCTCCTACAATGAGCAGTTCTTC. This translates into CASSFLLAASYNEQFF.